This paragraph reports one T cell receptor (beta chain). Antigen: not known. This table comes from immunoSEQ multiplex PCR, and its TCRdb copy is limited to in-frame clones, with some not included. Of around 180,000 clones listed, 86% are singletons. The V and J ends lost 1 base and 4 bases respectively, with 13 bases between them. There are 14 residues in the CDR3. Germline V gene data show CDR1 as GTSNPN and CDR2 as SVGIG (reference sequence). These data come from a study of cytomegalovirus exposure and HLA in healthy donors. Broader study findings: There were under 200 TCR beta chains listed as cytomegalovirus-associated. Both high specificity and high sensitivity reportedly marked the classifier's diagnosis of cytomegalovirus status. It was found in a later analysis that first-cohort TCR clusters tended to co-occur in the roughly 120 validation repertoires.

The donors were in the roughly 110-subject validation cohort; that cohort was separate from the roughly 730-subject first cohort. The V and J genes are TRBV30 and TRBJ1-1; perhaps TRBD1 as D (5 bases). Sequencing used PBMCs. This TCR derives from a woman aged 18-29 years in good health and CMV-seronegative. The CDR3 here is CAWSAPTGGTEAFF. CDR3 sequence (DNA): TGTGCCTGGAGTGCCCCGACGGGGGGCACTGAAGCTTTCTTT.